Below are 19 T cell receptor beta chains sequenced from a single sample in a study of post-analysis software for immune sequencing data. Whole-study results and caveats: Patients carried roughly 5 TRBV segments more frequently than controls did, and TRBV5-6, TRBV5-1 and TRBV20-1 were among them.

Included in the TCR beta cDNA libraries were unique molecular identifiers. Each CDR3 protein gets one entry after TCRdb re-called the PCR reads with MiXCR. The sample shows roughly 700,000 distinct CDR3 sequences, about 27% of them seen only once. No cognate antigen is known for these TCRs. Sequencing was performed on blood. The receptors here all came from a girl aged 10-17 years with multiple sclerosis.

This clonotype has a handful of counts. The V and J genes are TRBV6-6 and TRBJ2-3, with D maybe TRBD2 (6 bases). There are 13 residues in the CDR3. Trimming pared 11 bases from V and 1 base from J, leaving 13 bases between. Germline V lookup: CDR1 MNHNY, CDR2 SVGAGI (reference sequence). The DNA for the CDR3 is TGTGCCGGAGGGACCCCTGGCACAGATACGCAGTATTTT. This sequence encodes CAGGTPGTDTQYF.

This clonotype was found a few times. This sequence joins TRBV12-3 or TRBV12-4 and TRBJ2-1, with TRBD2 matching 8 bases. There are 12 residues in the CDR3. After removal of 7 bases from V and 14 bases from J, the junction contained 10 bases not matched to a gene. The CDR3 DNA follows: TGTGCCAGCACCAATCTCGGGGGGGCCAAGTTCTTC. It codes for CASTNLGGAKFF.

This clonotype was recorded at least ten times. In DNA, the CDR3 is TGCAGTGCTAGGACAGGTCCTAACTATGGCTACACCTTC. It encodes CSARTGPNYGYTF. This rearrangement joins TRBV20-1 to TRBJ1-2; weak D call: TRBD1 (6 bases). CDR1 DFQATT and CDR2 SNEGSKA come from the germline V gene (reference sequence). V was shortened by 3 bases and J by 0 bases, with 8 bases between the two germline ends. This CDR3 has 13 residues.

The chain has TRBV27 and TRBJ2-7; 8 bases agree with TRBD2. TRBJ2-5 matches the DNA end more closely, so the J call is doubtful. The CDR3 covers 15 residues. CDR1 and CDR2 from the germline V gene are MNHEY and SMNVEV (reference sequence). As DNA, the CDR3 is TGTGCCAGCAGTCCCCGGACTAGCCCACTAGAGACCCAGTACTTC. Translated, it gives CASSPRTSPLETQYF.

The rearrangement links TRBV5-8 to TRBJ2-3; D gene ambiguous. The ends were cut back, 4 bases at V and 8 bases at J, with 11 bases in the middle. Germline CDR1 is SGHTS and CDR2 is YDEGEE. This CDR3 spans 12 amino acids. The CDR3 bases are TGTGCCAGCAGCACAGATCATGGTACGCAGTATTTT. Residues: CASSTDHGTQYF.

The rearrangement links TRBV28 to TRBJ1-2; D is undetermined. Trimming took 2 bases from V and 0 from J, leaving 10 bases between them. CDR1 is MDHEN and CDR2 is SYDVKM in the germline V gene. This CDR3 is 15 amino acids long. The CDR3 is CASSLNWATNYGYTF. The CDR3 nucleotides read TGTGCCAGCAGTTTAAATTGGGCCACTAACTATGGCTACACCTTC.

CDR3 DNA: TGTGCCAGCAGCTTAGGGAGGCCTCGGGAGCAGTACTTC. Translating it yields CASSLGRPREQYF. The chain uses TRBV7-2 and TRBJ2-5, with a weak D call TRBD2 (6 bases). Looked up from germline, CDR1 is SGHTA and CDR2 is FQGNSA. The CDR3 has 13 amino acids. Trimming took off 1 base at V and 11 bases at J, with 14 bases between the two ends. Using reference TRBV7-2 and TRBJ2-5 for the parts outside the CDR3, the full variable domain is GAGVSQSPSNKVTEKGKDVELRCDPISGHTALYWYRQSLGQGLEFLIYFQGNSAPDKSGLPSDRFSAERTGGSVSTLTIQRTQQEDSAVYLCASSLGRPREQYFGPGTRLLVL.

The J gene is TRBJ2-3, the V gene TRBV7-2; D is possibly TRBD1 (6 bases). In germline, CDR1 is SGHTA, CDR2 FQGNSA. Trimming stripped 3 bases from V and 1 base from J, with 14 bases between. This CDR3 is built from 16 residues. The CDR3 bases are TGTGCCAGCAGCTTCTCCAGGGGCGAGGGCACAGATACGCAGTATTTT. Translating gives CASSFSRGEGTDTQYF.

This clonotype has only a few counts. V gene TRBV5-1 combines with J gene TRBJ2-7, with a tentative D call TRBD1 (5 bases). The better agreement between TRBJ2-5 and the DNA end casts doubt on the J call. The CDR3 is 16 amino acids. In germline, CDR1 is SGHRS, CDR2 YFSETQ. The CDR3: CASSFIQGGSAETQYF. The DNA for the CDR3 is TGCGCCAGCAGCTTTATCCAGGGTGGTTCTGCGGAGACCCAGTACTTC.

The chain joins TRBV2 to TRBJ2-2; D is unresolved. CDR3 length: 17 residues. The V and J ends lost 5 bases and 0 bases respectively, with 16 bases between them. CDR1 is SNHLY and CDR2 is FYNNEI in the germline V gene. CDR3 amino acids: CASSPLFAQANTGELFF. The CDR3 bases are TGTGCCAGCAGTCCTTTATTTGCCCAGGCGAACACCGGGGAGCTGTTTTTT.

CDR3 nucleotide sequence: TGCAGTGCTAGTTTGGGACAGGCGCCCGAGACCCAGTACTTC. As protein: CSASLGQAPETQYF. This rearrangement joins TRBV20-1 to TRBJ2-5; 8 bases agree with TRBD1. Germline V gene sequence: CDR1 DFQATT, CDR2 SNEGSKA (reference sequence). The CDR3 is 14 residues long. With V trimmed by 3 bases and J by 5 bases, 8 bases remained unmatched.

The J gene is TRBJ1-6, the V gene TRBV20-1; no clear D gene. Trimming stripped 5 bases from V and 13 bases from J, with 15 bases between. Germline CDR1 is DFQATT and CDR2 is SNEGSKA (reference sequence). The CDR3 has 12 amino acids. The CDR3 DNA follows: TGCAGTGCTCCTGGCGATGGGTCGCCCCTCCACTTT. This codes for CSAPGDGSPLHF.

The chain carries TRBV2 and TRBJ2-3; D is perhaps TRBD2 (5 bases). The germline V gene encodes CDR1 SNHLY and CDR2 FYNNEI. CDR3 size: 15 residues. Between the trimmed V and J ends, which lost 6 bases and 3 bases, there was a span of 16 bases. The CDR3 region has the DNA TGTGCCAGCAGCGCCATAGAAGGCGGGACAGATACGCAGTATTTT. Its protein is CASSAIEGGTDTQYF.

In this sample, this clonotype turned up many times. This chain links TRBV29-1 with TRBJ1-1; D gene uncertain. Per germline, CDR1 SQVTM and CDR2 ANQGSEA. V was clipped by 4 bases and J by 1 base, with 4 bases between them. The length of the CDR3 is 11 residues. CDR3 protein: CSVAQNTEAFF. Here the CDR3 DNA reads TGCAGCGTTGCCCAGAACACTGAAGCTTTCTTT.

This sequence joins TRBV4-3 and TRBJ1-1; D ambiguous. The V end lost 0 bases, the J end lost 7 bases, and 6 bases lay between the germline ends. The CDR3 length is 12 residues. Germline CDR1 and CDR2: LGHNA and YSLEER. CDR3 in amino acids: CASSQDTNEAFF. CDR3 DNA sequence: TGCGCCAGCAGCCAAGACACCAATGAAGCTTTCTTT.

CDR3 residues: CASGRQGGYYGYTF. The CDR3 nucleotides are TGTGCCAGCGGACGACAGGGAGGATACTATGGCTACACCTTC. The chain combines TRBV28 with TRBJ1-2, with TRBD1 identical over 7 bases. V trimming: 8 bases; J trimming: 3 bases; junction bases outside the gene matches: 9. This CDR3 contains 14 residues. Looked up from germline, CDR1 is MDHEN and CDR2 is SYDVKM.

The rearrangement uses TRBV7-2 and TRBJ2-1, with 7 bases fitting TRBD2. The CDR3 is 17 amino acids. Germline trimming cut 5 bases from V and 1 base from J; bases unmatched to any gene: 11. Germline lookup yields CDR1 SGHTA and CDR2 FQGNSA. In DNA form, the CDR3 reads TGTGCCAGCAGCCATACTCCTCGGGGGGAGTCCTACAATGAGCAGTTCTTC. Protein product: CASSHTPRGESYNEQFF.

The rearrangement joins TRBV6-2 or TRBV6-3 to TRBJ1-1; a possible D gene is TRBD1 (5 bases). The CDR3 runs to 16 residues. The V end was cut by 2 bases, the J end by 0 bases, with 13 bases between. Per germline, CDR1 MNHEY and CDR2 SVGEGT. CDR3 amino acids: CASSYNRGPMNTEAFF. The CDR3 DNA reads TGTGCCAGCAGTTACAATAGGGGACCCATGAACACTGAAGCTTTCTTT.

The chain couples TRBV20-1 to TRBJ1-2; D is ambiguous. V gave up 3 bases and J gave up 2 bases, with 10 bases separating them. Germline-derived CDR1 and CDR2 are DFQATT and SNEGSKA (reference sequence). The CDR3 totals 13 residues. The CDR3 reads CSARATENYGYTF. The CDR3 nucleotides read TGCAGTGCTAGGGCTACAGAGAACTATGGCTACACCTTC.